The following is a T cell receptor (beta chain) sequence with its context. Here immunoSEQ multiplex PCR was the method, and the copy in TCRdb shows in-frame clones only, minus some. The data show 100,000 to 150,000 clones, 70% to 90% seen once. This entry comes from a study of T cell responses to AZD1222 COVID-19 vaccine. Overall study context: Second-dose schedules of about 4 or about 12 weeks were combined.

J lost 0 bases, V lost 4 bases, and 4 bases had no gene match. Germline V CDR1 and CDR2: MGHRA, YSYEKL. CDR3 length equals 16 residues. This TCR came from an adult in good health. The sample here was peripheral blood, taken on day 0 of AZD1222 vaccination. The chain recombines TRBV4-1 with TRBJ2-2; 8 bases are a match to TRBD1. This CDR3 is CASSPRTGTNTGELFF. CDR3 bases: TGCGCCAGCAGCCCCCGGACAGGGACGAACACCGGGGAGCTGTTTTTT.